A single TCR beta chain is shown here with its context. Its specificity is not known. The CDR3 is 13 residues long. CDR1 is KGHDR, CDR2 SFDVKD, per germline. Trimming stripped 3 bases from V and 2 bases from J, with 7 bases between. The data originate from a study of blood T cells in healthy people across ages. Study results and limitations: Age showed a roughly linear inverse relationship with TCR beta diversity per million T cells.

A second 7 to 11 cycle PCR used barcoded and J-beta primers. Unique molecular identifiers of 12 random nucleotides labeled each cDNA. TCRdb re-analysed the 5' RACE reads in MiXCR, keeping a single row per CDR3 protein. This table holds over 1.5 million distinct CDR3 sequences, 49% found once. This chain uses TRBV24-1 with TRBJ2-7; perhaps TRBD2 as D (5 bases). The specimen was blood. The sequence was collected from a woman aged 40 to 50 in good health. The CDR3 sequence: CATSDGGTYEQYF. CDR3 in DNA: TGTGCCACCAGTGATGGAGGAACCTACGAGCAGTACTTC.